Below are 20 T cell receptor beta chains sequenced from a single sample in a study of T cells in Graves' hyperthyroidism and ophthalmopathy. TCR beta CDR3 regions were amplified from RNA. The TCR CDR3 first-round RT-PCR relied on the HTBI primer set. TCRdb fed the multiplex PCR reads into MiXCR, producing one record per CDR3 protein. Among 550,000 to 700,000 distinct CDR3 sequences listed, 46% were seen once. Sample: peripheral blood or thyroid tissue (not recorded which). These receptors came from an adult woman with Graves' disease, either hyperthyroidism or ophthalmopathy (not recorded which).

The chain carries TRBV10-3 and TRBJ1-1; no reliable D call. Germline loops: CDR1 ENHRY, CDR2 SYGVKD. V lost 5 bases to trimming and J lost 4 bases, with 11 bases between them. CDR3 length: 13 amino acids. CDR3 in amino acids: CAISLVSGTEAFF. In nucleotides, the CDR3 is TGTGCCATCAGTTTAGTTTCCGGCACTGAAGCTTTCTTT.

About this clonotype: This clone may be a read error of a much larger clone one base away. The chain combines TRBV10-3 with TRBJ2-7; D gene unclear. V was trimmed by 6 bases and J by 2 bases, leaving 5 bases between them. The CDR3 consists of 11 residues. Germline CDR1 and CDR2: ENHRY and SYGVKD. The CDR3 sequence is CAIRGPYEQYF. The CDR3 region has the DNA TGTGCCATCAGAGGACCCTACGAGCAGTACTTC.

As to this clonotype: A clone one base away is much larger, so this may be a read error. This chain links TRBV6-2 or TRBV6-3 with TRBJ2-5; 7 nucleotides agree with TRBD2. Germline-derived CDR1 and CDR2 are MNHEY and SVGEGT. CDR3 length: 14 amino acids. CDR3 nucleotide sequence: TGTGCCAGTACCTTCCTAGCGGAACAAGGGACCCAGTACTTC. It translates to CASTFLAEQGTQYF.

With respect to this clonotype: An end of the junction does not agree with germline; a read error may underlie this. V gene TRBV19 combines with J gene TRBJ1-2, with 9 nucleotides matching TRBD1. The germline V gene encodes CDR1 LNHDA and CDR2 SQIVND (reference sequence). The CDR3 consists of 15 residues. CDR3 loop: CASSLGQGRGVSYAF. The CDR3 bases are TGTGCCAGCAGTCTAGGACAGGGGCGGGGAGTGAGCTACGCCTTC.

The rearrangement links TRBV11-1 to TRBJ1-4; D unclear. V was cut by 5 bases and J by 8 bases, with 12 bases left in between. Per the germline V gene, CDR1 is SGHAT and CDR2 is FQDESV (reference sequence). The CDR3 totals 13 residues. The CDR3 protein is CASSLGYDEKLFF. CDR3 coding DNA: TGTGCCAGCAGCCTTGGGTACGACGAAAAACTGTTTTTT.

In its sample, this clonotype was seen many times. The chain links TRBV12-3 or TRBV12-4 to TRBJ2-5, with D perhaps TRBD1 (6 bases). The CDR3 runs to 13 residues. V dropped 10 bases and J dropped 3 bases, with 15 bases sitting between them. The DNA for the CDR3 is TGTGCCACCCAGGGTCAGGGGAAAGAGACCCAGTACTTC. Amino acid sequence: CATQGQGKETQYF.

The CDR3 DNA reads as TGTGCCAGCAGCTTTACGAGGGCAGGTCAAGAGACCCAGTACTTC. Translation gives CASSFTRAGQETQYF. This rearrangement joins TRBV7-9 to TRBJ2-5; D possibly corresponds to TRBD2 (5 bases). The CDR3 sequence is 15 residues long. Germline CDR1 is SEHNR and CDR2 is FQNEAQ (reference sequence). Deletions cut 3 bases from V and 2 bases from J, with 13 bases between.

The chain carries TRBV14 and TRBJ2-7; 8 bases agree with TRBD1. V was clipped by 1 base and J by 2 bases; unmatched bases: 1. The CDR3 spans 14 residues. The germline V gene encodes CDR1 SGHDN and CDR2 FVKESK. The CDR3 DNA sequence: TGTGCCAGCAGCCAAGGGACAGGGCCCTACGAGCAGTACTTC. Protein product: CASSQGTGPYEQYF.

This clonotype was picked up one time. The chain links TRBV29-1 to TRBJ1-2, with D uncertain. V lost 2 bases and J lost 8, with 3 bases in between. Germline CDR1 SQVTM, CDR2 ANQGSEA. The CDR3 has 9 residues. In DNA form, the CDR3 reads TGCAGCGTTGAAAAAGGCTACACCTTC. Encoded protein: CSVEKGYTF.

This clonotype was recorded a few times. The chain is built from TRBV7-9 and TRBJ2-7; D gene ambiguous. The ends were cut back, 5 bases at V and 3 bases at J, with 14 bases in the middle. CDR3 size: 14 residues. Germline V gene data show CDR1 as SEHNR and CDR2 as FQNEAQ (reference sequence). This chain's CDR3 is CASSPPNGLYEQYF. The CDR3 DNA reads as TGTGCCAGCAGCCCGCCTAACGGCCTCTACGAGCAGTACTTC.

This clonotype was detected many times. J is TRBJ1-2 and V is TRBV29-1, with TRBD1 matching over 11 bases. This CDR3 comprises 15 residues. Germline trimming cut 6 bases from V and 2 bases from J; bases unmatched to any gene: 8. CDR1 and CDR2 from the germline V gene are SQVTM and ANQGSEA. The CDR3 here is CSVWTGGNWNYGYTF. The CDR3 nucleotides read TGCAGCGTCTGGACAGGGGGCAACTGGAACTATGGCTACACCTTC.

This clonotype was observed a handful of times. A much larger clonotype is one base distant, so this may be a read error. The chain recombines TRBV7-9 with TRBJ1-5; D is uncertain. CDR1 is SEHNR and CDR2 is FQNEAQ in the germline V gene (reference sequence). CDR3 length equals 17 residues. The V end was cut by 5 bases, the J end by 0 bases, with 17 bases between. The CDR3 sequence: CASSLDTVDDSNQPQHF. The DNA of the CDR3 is TGTGCCAGCAGCCTTGACACGGTAGACGATAGCAATCAGCCCCAGCATTTT.

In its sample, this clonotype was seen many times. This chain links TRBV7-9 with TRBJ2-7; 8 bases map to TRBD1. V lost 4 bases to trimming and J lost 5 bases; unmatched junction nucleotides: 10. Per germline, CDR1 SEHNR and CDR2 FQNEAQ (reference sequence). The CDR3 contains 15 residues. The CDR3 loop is CASSSGRGPDHEQYF. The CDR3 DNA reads TGTGCCAGCAGCTCAGGCAGGGGGCCGGACCACGAGCAGTACTTC. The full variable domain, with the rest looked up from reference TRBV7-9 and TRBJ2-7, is DTGVSQNPRHKITKRGQNVTFRCDPISEHNRLYWYRQTLGQGPEFLTYFQNEAQLEKSRLLSDRFSAERPKGSFSTLEIQRTEQGDSAMYLCASSSGRGPDHEQYFGPGTRLTVT.

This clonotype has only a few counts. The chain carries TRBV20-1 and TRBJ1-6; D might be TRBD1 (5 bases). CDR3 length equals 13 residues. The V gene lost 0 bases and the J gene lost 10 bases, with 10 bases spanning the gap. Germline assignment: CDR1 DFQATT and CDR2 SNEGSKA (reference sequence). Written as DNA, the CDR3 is TGCAGTGCTAGAGATCGAGGGGAATCACCCCTCCACTTT. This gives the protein CSARDRGESPLHF.

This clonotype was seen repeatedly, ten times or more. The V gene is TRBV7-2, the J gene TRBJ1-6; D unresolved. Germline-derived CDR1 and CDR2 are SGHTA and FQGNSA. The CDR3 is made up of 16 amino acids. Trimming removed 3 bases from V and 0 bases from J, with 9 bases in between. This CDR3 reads CASSLIQSSYNSPLHF. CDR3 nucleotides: TGTGCCAGCAGCTTGATTCAGAGCTCCTATAATTCACCCCTCCACTTT.

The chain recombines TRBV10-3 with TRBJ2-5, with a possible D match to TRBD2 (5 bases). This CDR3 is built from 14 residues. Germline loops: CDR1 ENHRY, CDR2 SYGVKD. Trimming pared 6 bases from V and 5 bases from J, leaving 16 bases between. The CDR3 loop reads CAISANGMMETQYF. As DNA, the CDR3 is TGTGCCATCAGCGCGAACGGGATGATGGAGACCCAGTACTTC.

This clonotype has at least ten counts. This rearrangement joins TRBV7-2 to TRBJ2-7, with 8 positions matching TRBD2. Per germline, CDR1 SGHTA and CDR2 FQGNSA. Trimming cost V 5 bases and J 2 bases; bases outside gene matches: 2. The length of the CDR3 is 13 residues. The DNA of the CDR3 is TGTGCCAGCAGCACAGCGGGAGCCTACGAGCAGTACTTC. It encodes CASSTAGAYEQYF.

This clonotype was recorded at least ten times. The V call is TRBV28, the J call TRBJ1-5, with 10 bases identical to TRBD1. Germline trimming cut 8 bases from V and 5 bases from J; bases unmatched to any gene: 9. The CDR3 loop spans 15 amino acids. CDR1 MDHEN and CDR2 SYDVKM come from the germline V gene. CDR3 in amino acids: CASCSLGTGDQPQHF. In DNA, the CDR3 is TGTGCCAGCTGCTCCCTCGGGACAGGGGATCAGCCCCAGCATTTT.

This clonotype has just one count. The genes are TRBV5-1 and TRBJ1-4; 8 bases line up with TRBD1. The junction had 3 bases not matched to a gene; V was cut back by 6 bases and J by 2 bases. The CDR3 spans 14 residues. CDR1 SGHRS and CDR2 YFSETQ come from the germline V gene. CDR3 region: CASMRTGTNEKLFF. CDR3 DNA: TGCGCCAGCATGAGGACAGGGACTAATGAAAAACTGTTTTTT.

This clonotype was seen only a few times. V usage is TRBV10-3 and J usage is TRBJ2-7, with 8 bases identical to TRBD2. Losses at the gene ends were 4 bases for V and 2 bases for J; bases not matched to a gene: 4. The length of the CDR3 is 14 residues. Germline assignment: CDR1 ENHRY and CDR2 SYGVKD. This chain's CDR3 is CAISGAGGTYEQYF. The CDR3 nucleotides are TGTGCCATCAGTGGGGCGGGAGGAACCTACGAGCAGTACTTC.